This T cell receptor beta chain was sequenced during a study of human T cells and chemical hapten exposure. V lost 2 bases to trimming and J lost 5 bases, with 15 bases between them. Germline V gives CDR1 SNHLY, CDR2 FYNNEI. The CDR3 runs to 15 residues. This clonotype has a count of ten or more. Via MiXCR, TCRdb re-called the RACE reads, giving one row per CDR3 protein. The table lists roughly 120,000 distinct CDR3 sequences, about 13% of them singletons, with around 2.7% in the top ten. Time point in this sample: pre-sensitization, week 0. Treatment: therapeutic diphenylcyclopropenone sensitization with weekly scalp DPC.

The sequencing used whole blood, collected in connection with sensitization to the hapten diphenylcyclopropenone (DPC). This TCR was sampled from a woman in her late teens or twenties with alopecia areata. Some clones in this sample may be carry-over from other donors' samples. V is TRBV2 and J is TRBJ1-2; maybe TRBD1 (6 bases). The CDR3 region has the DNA TGTGCCAGCAGTGAAAGTGGGCCAGGGGTTTATGGCTACACCTTC. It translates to CASSESGPGVYGYTF.